This T cell receptor beta chain was recovered during a study of OX40 agonist ivuxolimab in advanced cancers. This clone was seen more than once but under ten times. From germline, CDR1 is MGHRA and CDR2 YSYEKL. The CDR3 extends over 15 amino acids. V shed 2 bases and J 4 bases; nucleotides not matched to a gene: 2. Sequenced by immunoSEQ multiplex PCR; TCRdb stores in-frame clones only, minus some. The top ten hold approximately 53% of the sample, which has about 46,000 clones, approximately 88% seen once. The receptor comes from an adult with an advanced solid tumor such as melanoma, head and neck, liver or kidney cancer. The source was CD4+ or CD8+ T cells sorted from blood, collected in a trial of the OX40 agonist ivuxolimab. The chain uses TRBV4-1 and TRBJ1-6, with 7 bases aligning to TRBD1. CDR3 nucleotide sequence: TGCGCCAGCAGCCAACAGGGGGGTTATAATTCACCCCTCCACTTT. This gives the protein CASSQQGGYNSPLHF.